This entry is about one TCR beta chain. The source of the sample is a study of T cells expressing NK-cell markers. Germline CDR1 is MNHNS and CDR2 is SASEGT. This CDR3 contains 15 residues. Following a re-call of the 5' RACE reads, TCRdb has one entry per CDR3 protein and lacks DNA. Here the sample table reports 150,000 to 180,000 distinct CDR3 sequences. The source of this sequence is a woman between 50 and 59 years old in good health. Sample: blood T cells: a sorted CD56 or NKG2C T cell subset, CD4+ or CD8+ T cells, or bulk PBMC T cells (not recorded which). This chain connects TRBV6-1 to TRBJ1-1; with no DNA, the TCRdb D assignment of TRBD1 cannot be verified. The CDR3 here is CASSVRGPMNTEAFF.